The clone carrying this T cell receptor beta chain was seen many times. Germline CDR1 and CDR2: MNHEY and SMNVEV (reference sequence). V was clipped by 11 bases and J by 3 bases, with 20 bases between them. The CDR3 is 14 residues long. TCRdb reanalysed the RT-PCR reads using MiXCR and keeps one entry per CDR3 protein. The sample has 550,000 to 750,000 distinct CDR3 sequences; 14% are singletons. The TCR was taken from a female donor in good health, serving as a healthy control. Sequenced material: memory CD4+ T cells from blood. The chain employs TRBV27 and TRBJ2-7, with TRBD1 as a possible D gene (5 bases). CDR3 in amino acids: CASASHQGHYEQYF. CDR3 sequence (DNA): TGTGCCTCTGCAAGTCACCAGGGCCACTACGAGCAGTACTTC.